A single sample is the source of the 8 T cell receptor beta chains below, sequenced in a study. One entry per CDR3 protein, called by TCRdb with MiXCR from the RT-PCR reads. The sample gives hundreds of thousands of distinct CDR3 sequences, 12% to 15% of which show up once; roughly 3.9% is in the top ten. Sequences were obtained from memory CD4+ T cells from blood. The receptors shown here come from a female donor in good health, serving as a healthy control.

The chain has TRBV28 and TRBJ2-3; 9 bases are a match to TRBD1. Losses at the gene ends were 8 bases for V and 7 bases for J; bases not matched to a gene: 7. This CDR3 comprises 13 residues. CDR1 and CDR2 (germline): MDHEN, SYDVKM. The CDR3 here is CASGQGQLNTQYF. Written as DNA, the CDR3 is TGTGCCAGCGGACAGGGGCAGTTGAATACGCAGTATTTT.

The chain joins TRBV5-5 to TRBJ2-3, with D uncertain. V lost 4 bases and J 0 bases, leaving 9 bases between the germline ends. The CDR3 loop spans 14 amino acids. Germline V CDR1 and CDR2: SGHKS, YYEKEE (reference sequence). CDR3 sequence: CASSGEYSTDTQYF. CDR3 DNA: TGTGCCAGCAGCGGGGAATACAGCACAGATACGCAGTATTTT. Full variable domain (remainder filled in from reference TRBV5-5 and TRBJ2-3): DAGVTQSPTHLIKTRGQQVTLRCSPISGHKSVSWYQQVLGQGPQFIFQYYEKEERGRGNFPDRFSARQFPNYSSELNVNALLLGDSALYLCASSGEYSTDTQYFGPGTRLTVL.

In this sample, this clonotype turned up many times. The rearrangement links TRBV5-6 to TRBJ1-1; D uncertain. This CDR3 comprises 13 residues. Per the germline V gene, CDR1 is SGHDT and CDR2 is YYEEEE. The V end lost 0 bases, the J end lost 5 bases, and 8 bases lay between the germline ends. In DNA, the CDR3 is TGTGCCAGCAGCTTGGATACGGGGACTGAAGCTTTCTTT. This encodes CASSLDTGTEAFF.

The sample holds many counts of this clonotype. This chain links TRBV6-5 with TRBJ2-2, with a possible D match to TRBD1 (5 bases). This CDR3 has 18 amino acids. The germline V and J ends were trimmed by 0 bases and 3 bases, with 17 bases remaining between them. Germline V lookup: CDR1 MNHEY, CDR2 SVGAGI. The CDR3 protein is CASSYSVQGSAYTGELFF. DNA for the CDR3: TGTGCCAGCAGTTACTCGGTGCAGGGCAGTGCGTACACCGGGGAGCTGTTTTTT.

This clonotype was recorded a few times. V is TRBV7-8 and J is TRBJ1-5; maybe TRBD1 (5 bases). There are 17 residues in the CDR3. The germline V and J ends were trimmed by 0 bases and 0 bases, with 12 bases remaining between them. The germline CDR1 and CDR2 sequences are SGHVS and FQNEAQ. CDR3 sequence (DNA): TGTGCCAGCAGCTTAGCGGAACAGGCTTATAGCAATCAGCCCCAGCATTTT. Protein product: CASSLAEQAYSNQPQHF.

A few counts support this clonotype. J is TRBJ1-4 and V is TRBV18; the match to TRBD1 covers 12 bases. The length of the CDR3 is 17 residues. With 6 bases clipped from V and 4 bases from J, the junction kept 9 bases outside the gene matches. CDR1 and CDR2 from the germline V gene are KGHSH and LQKENI. CDR3 protein: CASSPGTGGSGNEKLFF. The CDR3 DNA sequence: TGTGCCAGCTCCCCCGGGACAGGGGGCTCTGGTAATGAAAAACTGTTTTTT.

The CDR3 sequence is CASSTEGGPYNEQFF. The CDR3 nucleotides read TGTGCCAGCAGTACAGAGGGGGGCCCCTACAATGAGCAGTTCTTC. The rearrangement links TRBV28 to TRBJ2-1; perhaps D is TRBD1 or TRBD2 (6 bases each). Trimming took 5 bases from V and 2 from J, leaving 13 bases between them. Germline V gene data show CDR1 as MDHEN and CDR2 as SYDVKM. This CDR3 is 15 amino acids long.

In this sample, this clonotype turned up a few times. This sequence joins TRBV7-7 and TRBJ2-5; TRBD1 agrees at 11 bases. Germline trimming cut 3 bases from V and 7 bases from J; bases unmatched to any gene: 4. The CDR3 length is 14 residues. Looked up from germline, CDR1 is SSHAT and CDR2 is FNYEAQ (reference sequence). The CDR3 DNA reads TGTGCCAGCAGCTTGGACAGGGGGCGCGGGACCCAGTACTTC. Encoded protein: CASSLDRGRGTQYF.